The clone carrying this T cell receptor (beta chain) came up a few times. Its antigen remains unidentified. These data originate in a study of T cell repertoires in cytomegalovirus infection. The overall study: Public TCR beta signatures were indicative of both CMV infection and a matching HLA type. Study-level findings and limits: Across the ex vivo response, the dominant clonotypes were HLA-C-restricted CMV-specific TCR beta clonotypes. The cumulative frequency of public TCR beta families distinguished individuals who carried CMV together with the relevant HLA.

One entry per CDR3 protein, called by TCRdb with MiXCR from the reads. Of about 890,000 distinct CDR3 sequences in the sample, about a third are singletons; the top ten hold around an eighth. V lost 5 bases and J 3 bases, leaving 13 bases between the germline ends. CDR3 size: 14 residues. This sample comprised cultured CD8+ T cells from PBMCs, obtained from culture after CMV antigen stimulation. This sequence originates from a human donor in good health (CMV status not recorded). Some clones in this sample may be carry-over from other donors' samples. The J gene is TRBJ1-2, the V gene TRBV12-3 or TRBV12-4; maybe TRBD1 (6 bases). The CDR3 bases are TGTGCCAGCAGTCAAAGACAGGATTACTATGGCTACACCTTC. This sequence encodes CASSQRQDYYGYTF.